This T cell receptor beta chain comes out of a study of cytomegalovirus exposure and HLA in healthy donors. With V trimmed by 0 bases and J by 2 bases, 3 bases remained unmatched. Germline assignment: CDR1 LNHDA and CDR2 SQIVND (reference sequence). This CDR3 is 15 amino acids long. When sampled, the donors appeared nominally healthy, though they likely had unrecorded immune exposures. The PCR was carried out with 60 Vbeta primers and 13 Jbeta primers. Using immunoSEQ multiplex PCR, the repertoire was profiled, and TCRdb retains in-frame clones only, with some absent. Among some 120,000 clones, 75% to 85% were seen once, and the ten largest hold 1%. Findings of the study overall: A few V segments could not be told apart, such as TRBV6-2 and TRBV6-3, and were left out.

This clone was recorded once. Its antigen is undetermined. The clonotype originates from a man between 40 and 49 years old in good health and CMV-seronegative. The chain has TRBV19 and TRBJ1-2; 7 bases line up with TRBD1. The sequenced sample was PBMCs. The CDR3 nucleotides read TGTGCCAGTAGTATAGACGGGACAGTCAACTATGGCTACACCTTC. Translation gives CASSIDGTVNYGYTF.